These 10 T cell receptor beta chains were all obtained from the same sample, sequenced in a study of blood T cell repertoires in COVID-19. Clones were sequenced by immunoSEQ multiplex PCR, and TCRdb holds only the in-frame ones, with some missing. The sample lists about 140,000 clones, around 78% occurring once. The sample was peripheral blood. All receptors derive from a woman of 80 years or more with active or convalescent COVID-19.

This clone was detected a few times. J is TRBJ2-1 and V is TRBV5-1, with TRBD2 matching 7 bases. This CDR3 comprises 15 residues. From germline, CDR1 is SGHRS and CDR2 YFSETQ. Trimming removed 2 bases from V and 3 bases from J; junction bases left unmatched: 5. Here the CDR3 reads CASSLWAGDYNEQFF. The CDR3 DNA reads TGCGCCAGCAGCTTATGGGCGGGGGACTACAATGAGCAGTTCTTC.

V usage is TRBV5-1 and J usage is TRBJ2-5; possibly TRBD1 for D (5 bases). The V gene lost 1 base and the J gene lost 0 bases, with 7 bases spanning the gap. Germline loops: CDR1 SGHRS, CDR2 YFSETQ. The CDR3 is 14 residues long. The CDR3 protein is CASSLRGNQETQYF. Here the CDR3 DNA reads TGCGCCAGCAGCTTGAGGGGTAACCAAGAGACCCAGTACTTC.

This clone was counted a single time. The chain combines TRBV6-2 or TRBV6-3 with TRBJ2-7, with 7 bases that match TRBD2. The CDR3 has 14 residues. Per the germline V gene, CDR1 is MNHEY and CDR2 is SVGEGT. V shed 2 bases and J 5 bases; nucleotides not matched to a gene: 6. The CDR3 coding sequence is TGTGCCAGCAGTTACAGTAGCGGGTTAGACGAGCAGTACTTC. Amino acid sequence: CASSYSSGLDEQYF.

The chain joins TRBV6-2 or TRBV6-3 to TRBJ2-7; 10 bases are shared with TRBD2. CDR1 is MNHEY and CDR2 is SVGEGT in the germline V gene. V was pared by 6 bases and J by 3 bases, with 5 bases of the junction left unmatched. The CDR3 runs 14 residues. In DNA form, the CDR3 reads TGTGCCAGCAGCTTTCCTAGCGGGGGCTACGAGCAGTACTTC. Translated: CASSFPSGGYEQYF.

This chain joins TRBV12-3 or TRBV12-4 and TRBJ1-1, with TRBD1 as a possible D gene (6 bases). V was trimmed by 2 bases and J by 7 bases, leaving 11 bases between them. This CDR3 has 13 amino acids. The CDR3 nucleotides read TGTGCCAGCAGTTTACAACAGGGCCATGAAGCTTTCTTT. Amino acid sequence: CASSLQQGHEAFF.

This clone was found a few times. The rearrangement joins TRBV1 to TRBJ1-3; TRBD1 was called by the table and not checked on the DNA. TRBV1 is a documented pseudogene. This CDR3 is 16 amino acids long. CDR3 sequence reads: CTSSQKTQGPGNTIYF. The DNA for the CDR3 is TGCACCAGCAGCCAAAAAACGCAGGGTCCAGGAAACACCATATATTTT.

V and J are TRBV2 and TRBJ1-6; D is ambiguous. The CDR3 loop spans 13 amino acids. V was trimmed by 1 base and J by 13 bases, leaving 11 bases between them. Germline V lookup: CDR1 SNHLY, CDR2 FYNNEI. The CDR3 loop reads CASSEGQVTPLHF. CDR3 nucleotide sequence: TGTGCCAGCAGTGAAGGCCAGGTAACCCCCCTCCACTTT.

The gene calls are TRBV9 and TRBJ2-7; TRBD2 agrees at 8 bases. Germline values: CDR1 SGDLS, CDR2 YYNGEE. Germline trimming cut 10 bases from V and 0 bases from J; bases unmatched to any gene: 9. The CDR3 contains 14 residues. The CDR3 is CAGLRAGDSYEQYF. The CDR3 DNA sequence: TGTGCCGGCCTAAGAGCGGGGGACTCCTACGAGCAGTACTTC. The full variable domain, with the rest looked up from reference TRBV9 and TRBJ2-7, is DSGVTQTPKHLITATGQRVTLRCSPRSGDLSVYWYQQSLDQGLQFLIQYYNGEERAKGNILERFSAQQFPDLHSELNLSSLELGDSALYFCAGLRAGDSYEQYFGPGTRLTVT.

The CDR3 is CASSQDPFPSSYNEQFF. CDR3 in DNA: TGTGCCAGCAGCCAAGACCCCTTCCCTAGCTCCTACAATGAGCAGTTCTTC. This chain joins TRBV3-1 (or the pseudogene TRBV3-2) and TRBJ2-1; no firm D call. The CDR3 loop spans 17 amino acids. From germline, CDR1 is LGHDT and CDR2 YNNKEL (reference sequence). The V end was cut by 0 bases, the J end by 0 bases, with 12 bases between.

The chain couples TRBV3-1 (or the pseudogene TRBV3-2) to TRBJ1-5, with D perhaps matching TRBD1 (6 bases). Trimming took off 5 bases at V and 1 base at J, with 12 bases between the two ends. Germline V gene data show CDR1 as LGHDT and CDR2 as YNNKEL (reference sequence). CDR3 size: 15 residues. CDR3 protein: CASSFGTRSNQPQHF. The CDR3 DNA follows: TGTGCCAGCAGCTTCGGGACACGGAGCAATCAGCCCCAGCATTTT.